The T cell receptor (beta chain) under discussion was sequenced for a study of cytomegalovirus exposure and HLA in healthy donors. Background on the study: Roughly 77 million unique TCRs from HLA-typed donors made up an early data release.

J was trimmed by 6 bases and V by 5 bases; bases with no gene match: 12. CDR1 and CDR2 (germline): MNHNS, SASEGT. The CDR3 contains 15 residues. General study results and limits: Sequencing likely generated an artifact that appeared as a cluster of highly shared sequence variants. A later analysis by the authors found several of the most significant clusters apparently linked to common viral pathogens. As a later analysis showed, a missense DCLRE1C variant was linked to trimming of TCR beta V- and J-genes.

Note on this clone: Its antigen is still unknown.

PCR employed 60 Vbeta and 13 Jbeta primers. Sequencing used immunoSEQ multiplex PCR; TCRdb keeps in-frame clones, though not all of them. Among some 190,000 clones listed, 75% to 80% were seen once. The V gene is TRBV6-1, the J gene TRBJ2-7; TRBD1 matches at 8 bases. The clonotype comes from a female donor in good health and CMV-seronegative. The material sequenced was PBMCs. The CDR3 here is CASSTTGGWGREQYF. CDR3 in DNA: TGTGCCAGCAGTACCACAGGGGGATGGGGCCGCGAGCAGTACTTC.